The 29 T cell receptor beta chains in this list originate from one sample, sequenced in a study of blood T cell repertoires in COVID-19. TCRdb's table, derived via immunoSEQ multiplex PCR, lists solely in-frame clones and lacks some. The sample shows 130,000 to 150,000 clones, about 90% of them seen only once. Sequencing used peripheral blood. The receptors here all came from a woman between 50 and 59 years old with acute or convalescent COVID-19.

The rearrangement uses TRBV4-2 and TRBJ2-3, with D perhaps matching TRBD2 (6 bases). Trimming removed 1 base from V and 4 bases from J, with 18 bases in between. The CDR3 runs 17 residues. Looked up from germline, CDR1 is LGHNA and CDR2 is YNFKEQ. The CDR3 reads CASSQVRSRGGPDTQYF. The CDR3 DNA reads as TGTGCCAGCAGCCAAGTGCGGTCTAGGGGAGGCCCAGATACGCAGTATTTT.

This chain joins TRBV4-1 and TRBJ2-1, with TRBD2 matching 13 bases. Germline-derived CDR1 and CDR2 are MGHRA and YSYEKL. V was pared by 4 bases and J by 9 bases, with 3 bases of the junction left unmatched. CDR3 length: 14 residues. The CDR3 DNA sequence: TGCGCCAGCAGCCGGACTAGCGGGAGCGTTGAGCAGTTCTTC. Translating gives CASSRTSGSVEQFF.

This chain uses TRBV9 with TRBJ1-2; D not resolved. Trimming pared 2 bases from V and 3 bases from J, leaving 14 bases between. The CDR3 is made up of 15 amino acids. Germline V gene data show CDR1 as SGDLS and CDR2 as YYNGEE. The CDR3 DNA is TGTGCCAGCAGCGTGACTCAAATCCCCGACTATGGCTACACCTTC. It translates to CASSVTQIPDYGYTF.

This clone was counted between two and nine times. The V gene is TRBV7-8, the J gene TRBJ1-6; D may be TRBD1 (6 bases). The CDR3 spans 16 residues. Germline values: CDR1 SGHVS, CDR2 FQNEAQ. The V end lost 2 bases, the J end lost 13 bases, and 21 bases lay between the germline ends. The CDR3 DNA sequence: TGTGCCAGCAGCTTAAACTCGGGGGGCCCGTATAATCCCCTCCACTTT. The encoded protein is CASSLNSGGPYNPLHF.

This chain links TRBV18 with TRBJ2-3; 8 nucleotides agree with TRBD1. CDR3 length equals 16 residues. CDR1 is KGHSH, CDR2 LQKENI, per germline. Germline trimming cut 3 bases from V and 6 bases from J; bases unmatched to any gene: 11. In nucleotides, the CDR3 is TGTGCCAGCTCACCTGGGCGGACAGGGAATTTTGATACGCAGTATTTT. Its protein product is CASSPGRTGNFDTQYF.

This clone came up once. V usage is TRBV19 and J usage is TRBJ1-1, with 8 bases identical to TRBD1. The ends lost 1 base at V and 8 bases at J; junction bases unmatched: 3. Germline CDR1 reads LNHDA; CDR2 reads SQIVND (reference sequence). CDR3 length: 13 amino acids. Here the CDR3 DNA reads TGTGCCAGTAGTATAGGGGCAGGGGGCGAAGCTTTCTTT. This encodes CASSIGAGGEAFF. Supplemented by reference TRBV19 and TRBJ1-1, the full variable domain reads DGGITQSPKYLFRKEGQNVTLSCEQNLNHDAMYWYRQDPGQGLRLIYYSQIVNDFQKGDIAEGYSVSREKKESFPLTVTSAQKNPTAFYLCASSIGAGGEAFFGQGTRLTVV.

V usage is TRBV7-9 and J usage is TRBJ2-2; 7 nucleotides agree with TRBD1. V shed 5 bases, J shed 1 base, and the junction held 4 bases outside the gene matches. Germline-derived CDR1 and CDR2 are SEHNR and FQNEAQ (reference sequence). This CDR3 contains 15 residues. The CDR3 nucleotides read TGTGCCAGCAGCCAAGACAGGGAGAACACCGGGGAGCTGTTTTTT. Its protein product is CASSQDRENTGELFF.

CDR3 nucleotides: TGTGCCAGCAGCTTAGCCTGGCAGGGGAACGCCTACGAGCAGTACTTC. Protein product: CASSLAWQGNAYEQYF. The chain joins TRBV7-6 to TRBJ2-7, with D possibly TRBD1 on 6 matching bases. Germline V lookup: CDR1 SGHVS, CDR2 FNYEAQ. Between the trimmed V and J ends, which lost 0 bases and 2 bases, there was a span of 14 bases. CDR3 length: 16 amino acids.

This clone turned up a few times. The rearrangement uses TRBV11-3 and TRBJ2-3; perhaps TRBD2 as D (5 bases). Trimming took off 3 bases at V and 6 bases at J, with 7 bases between the two ends. In germline, CDR1 is SGHNT, CDR2 YENEEA. The length of the CDR3 is 12 residues. The CDR3 DNA reads as TGTGCCAGCAGCTTTAGCGACGATACGCAGTATTTT. It is translated as CASSFSDDTQYF.

This sequence joins TRBV3-1 (or the pseudogene TRBV3-2) and TRBJ2-2; TRBD1 aligns across 11 bases. The ends lost 3 bases at V and 4 bases at J; junction bases unmatched: 4. This CDR3 has 16 residues. Germline assignment: CDR1 LGHDT and CDR2 YNNKEL (reference sequence). CDR3 region: CASSQTGTGGTGELFF. DNA for the CDR3: TGTGCCAGCAGCCAGACCGGGACAGGGGGCACCGGGGAGCTGTTTTTT.

Notes on this clone: Other DNA sequences in the sample encode the same CDR3. The CDR3 DNA reads TGCGCCAGCAGCCCAGGGAACTCCTACGAGCAGTACTTC. It codes for CASSPGNSYEQYF. This chain connects TRBV5-1 to TRBJ2-7, with D possibly being TRBD1 (5 bases). CDR1 and CDR2 (germline): SGHRS, YFSETQ. This CDR3 is built from 13 residues. V was shortened by 4 bases and J by 0 bases, with 8 bases between the two germline ends.

Written as DNA, the CDR3 is TGTGCCACCAGCCGGGACAGGGTAGACACCATATATTTT. Translating it yields CATSRDRVDTIYF. V gene TRBV15 combines with J gene TRBJ1-3; 9 positions match TRBD1. After removal of 5 bases from V and 8 bases from J, the junction contained 4 bases not matched to a gene. The CDR3 is made up of 13 amino acids. Germline values: CDR1 LNHNV, CDR2 YYDKDF (reference sequence).

This chain links TRBV7-9 with TRBJ2-5; possibly TRBD2 for D (5 bases). The CDR3 consists of 14 residues. Trimming took off 7 bases at V and 5 bases at J, with 17 bases between the two ends. CDR1 is SEHNR and CDR2 is FQNEAQ in the germline V gene (reference sequence). The CDR3 spells CASTRRNSAETQYF. In DNA form, the CDR3 reads TGTGCCAGCACCCGCCGAAATAGCGCGGAGACCCAGTACTTC.

The rearrangement links TRBV14 to TRBJ2-2; 9 bases fit TRBD1. CDR3 size: 18 residues. Looked up from germline, CDR1 is SGHDN and CDR2 is FVKESK. V lost 3 bases and J lost 6; bases outside the gene matches: 14. The CDR3 is CASSQPVGTGSFSGELFF. The CDR3 DNA follows: TGTGCCAGCAGCCAGCCGGTCGGGACAGGGTCGTTTTCCGGGGAGCTGTTTTTT.

This chain connects TRBV21-1 to TRBJ1-6; the table's D call, TRBD1, was not checked against the DNA. TRBV21-1 is a listed pseudogene. This CDR3 spans 21 amino acids. CDR3 DNA: TGTGCCAGCAGCAAAGGGGTCGTGGACAGGGGTTTGAGCTCCTATAATTCACCCCTCCACTTT. Translation: CASSKGVVDRGLSSYNSPLHF.

The V and J genes are TRBV7-8 and TRBJ1-6, with a weak D call TRBD1 (6 bases). In germline, CDR1 is SGHVS, CDR2 FQNEAQ. The CDR3 covers 14 residues. V was trimmed by 1 base and J by 5 bases, leaving 6 bases between them. CDR3 region: CASSLDRDNSPLHF. The DNA of the CDR3 is TGTGCCAGCAGCTTAGACAGGGATAATTCACCCCTCCACTTT.

The CDR3 spells CASSLVGGGSYNEQFF. DNA for the CDR3: TGTGCCAGCAGCTTAGTAGGGGGGGGCTCCTACAATGAGCAGTTCTTC. This rearrangement joins TRBV7-2 to TRBJ2-1; a possible D gene is TRBD2 (7 bases). Germline values: CDR1 SGHTA, CDR2 FQGNSA. Trimming cost V 1 base and J 0 bases, with 10 bases left between them. CDR3 length equals 16 residues.

The rearrangement uses TRBV6-6 and TRBJ2-1; D unresolved. Between the trimmed V and J ends, which lost 5 bases and 6 bases, there was a span of 8 bases. CDR3 length: 12 amino acids. CDR1 is MNHNY and CDR2 is SVGAGI in the germline V gene (reference sequence). The CDR3 loop reads CASSPTGNEQFF. CDR3 sequence (DNA): TGTGCCAGCAGTCCCACGGGCAATGAGCAGTTCTTC.

The V and J genes are TRBV11-2 and TRBJ2-7; D may be TRBD2 (5 bases). Trimming took 3 bases from V and 4 from J, leaving 7 bases between them. CDR3 length equals 12 residues. Germline V lookup: CDR1 SGHAT, CDR2 FQNNGV. CDR3 DNA: TGTGCCAGCAGCTTTAGGAGGTACGAGCAGTACTTC. This gives the protein CASSFRRYEQYF.

The table lists this clone with a count of one. The chain has TRBV9 and TRBJ1-1; 7 nucleotides match TRBD1. Per the germline V gene, CDR1 is SGDLS and CDR2 is YYNGEE. The V segment lost 4 bases and the J segment 4 bases; nucleotides outside the gene matches: 13. The CDR3 is made up of 16 amino acids. The CDR3 nucleotides read TGTGCCAGCAGCATCGGACAGGAGAGGTTCGGCACTGAAGCTTTCTTT. Its translation is CASSIGQERFGTEAFF. Full variable domain (rest looked up from reference TRBV9 and TRBJ1-1): DSGVTQTPKHLITATGQRVTLRCSPRSGDLSVYWYQQSLDQGLQFLIQYYNGEERAKGNILERFSAQQFPDLHSELNLSSLELGDSALYFCASSIGQERFGTEAFFGQGTRLTVV.

CDR3 coding DNA: TGTGCCAGCAGCTTCGTTCAGGGGGCGCGCGACACTGAAGCTTTCTTT. The encoded protein is CASSFVQGARDTEAFF. The chain uses TRBV13 and TRBJ1-1; 8 nucleotides agree with TRBD1. Germline V CDR1 and CDR2: PRHDT, FYEKMQ (reference sequence). V trimming: 3 bases; J trimming: 3 bases; junction bases outside the gene matches: 9. The CDR3 spans 16 residues.

This clone was seen only once. The V call is TRBV7-2, the J call TRBJ2-1; perhaps TRBD1 as D (6 bases). The CDR3 runs 16 residues. Trimming removed 6 bases from V and 8 bases from J, with 23 bases in between. Germline CDR1 SGHTA, CDR2 FQGNSA. The CDR3 spells CASSQVYSGTRDEQFF. The CDR3 DNA reads TGTGCCAGCAGTCAAGTTTATTCCGGGACACGGGATGAGCAGTTCTTC.

V and J are TRBV7-9 and TRBJ1-5; the D gene is possibly TRBD1 (5 bases). This CDR3 contains 14 residues. V lost 8 bases to trimming and J lost 4 bases, with 15 bases between them. Germline V CDR1 and CDR2: SEHNR, FQNEAQ (reference sequence). CDR3 region: CASRGRDLNQPQHF. The CDR3 DNA follows: TGTGCCAGCCGGGGCCGGGACTTAAATCAGCCCCAGCATTTT.

The V call is TRBV28, the J call TRBJ1-2; 8 bases are shared with TRBD1. The CDR3 length is 15 residues. Looked up from germline, CDR1 is MDHEN and CDR2 is SYDVKM. Trimming cost V 2 bases and J 4 bases; bases outside gene matches: 6. Written as DNA, the CDR3 is TGTGCCAGCAGTTTAGGAAGGACAGGGATCTATGGCTACACCTTC. It specifies CASSLGRTGIYGYTF.

This clone was detected once. The chain has TRBV14 and TRBJ1-3; 10 bases align to TRBD1. V trimming: 2 bases; J trimming: 8 bases; junction bases outside the gene matches: 6. CDR3 length: 15 residues. Germline CDR1 reads SGHDN; CDR2 reads FVKESK. In DNA, the CDR3 is TGTGCCAGCAGCCAATTTCGGACAGGGGGAGACACCATATATTTT. This codes for CASSQFRTGGDTIYF.

The rearrangement uses TRBV6-5 and TRBJ2-7; 7 nucleotides line up with TRBD1. This CDR3 spans 15 amino acids. Germline V gene data show CDR1 as MNHEY and CDR2 as SVGAGI. J gave up 4 bases and V 6 bases, and 12 bases lay outside the gene matches. The CDR3 coding sequence is TGTGCCAGCAGCTCTCCGGGACAGCCGCTATACGAGCAGTACTTC. The encoded protein is CASSSPGQPLYEQYF.

Points on this clone: The junction does not match germline at one end; this may be a read error. The chain uses TRBV5-1 and TRBJ2-1; D gene unclear. CDR1 and CDR2 from the germline V gene are SGHRS and YFSETQ. The CDR3 is 14 amino acids. CDR3 sequence reads: CASTLGGDYNEQFF. The CDR3 bases are TGCGCCAGCACCTTGGGCGGTGACTACAATGAGCAGTTCTTC.

The rearrangement uses TRBV5-1 and TRBJ2-5; possibly TRBD1 for D (5 bases). This CDR3 spans 14 amino acids. Germline CDR1 reads SGHRS; CDR2 reads YFSETQ. V shed 1 base and J shed 1 base, with 8 bases lying between them. The CDR3 DNA is TGCGCCAGCAGCTTGCTGACAGCCCAAGAGACCCAGTACTTC. It codes for CASSLLTAQETQYF.

V and J are TRBV10-3 and TRBJ1-4, with 8 bases fitting TRBD1. Germline V gene sequence: CDR1 ENHRY, CDR2 SYGVKD. The length of the CDR3 is 12 residues. Trimming cost V 5 bases and J 8 bases; bases outside gene matches: 1. CDR3 sequence reads: CAISTGGEKLFF. DNA of the CDR3: TGTGCCATCAGTACAGGGGGAGAAAAACTGTTTTTT.